This is a list of T cell receptor beta chains from one sample in a study of low-dose radiotherapy and immunotherapy resistance in tumors. MiXCR was run by TCRdb on the reads, yielding one entry per CDR3 protein. The sample has roughly 36,000 distinct CDR3 sequences; less than 40% are singletons. The sample consisted of PBMCs, taken before treatment. All receptors come from a male donor with gallbladder cancer. Each CDR3 is given with its conserved first and last residue. The order of the fields is clone size, J gene, D gene, V gene, CDR3 protein, CDR3 DNA. A D gene is named only where the DNA matches it firmly. Not every row has a clone size; where given, it reads once, few, many or a size class.

many TRBJ1-1 - TRBV14 CASSQVVGVTEAFF TGTGCCAGCAGCCAAGTTGTTGGGGTCACTGAAGCTTTCTTT
few TRBJ2-5 - TRBV9 CASSVGSGTAYQETQYF TGTGCCAGCAGCGTAGGAAGTGGGACGGCTTACCAAGAGACCCAGTACTTC
- TRBJ2-5 TRBD1 TRBV7-2 CASSSAKGQGLGETQYF TGTGCCAGCAGCTCGGCCAAGGGACAGGGGCTTGGAGAGACCCAGTACTTC
- TRBJ2-5 - TRBV5-5 CASSLDLGTETQYF TGTGCCAGCAGCTTGGACCTGGGGACGGAGACCCAGTACTTC
- TRBJ2-5 TRBD2 TRBV20-1 CSASRTSGGRETQYF TGCAGTGCTAGTCGGACTAGCGGGGGGCGGGAGACCCAGTACTTC
many TRBJ2-3 - TRBV21-1 CASSTRDTCAGDTQYF TGTGCCAGCAGCACCCGGGACACGTGCGCAGGGGATACGCAGTATTTT
many TRBJ2-3 TRBD2 TRBV7-9 CASSGRLAGGEDTQYF TGTGCCAGCAGCGGTCGACTAGCGGGAGGGGAAGATACGCAGTATTTT
few TRBJ2-7 - TRBV29-1 CSVGGSYSYEQYF TGCAGCGTTGGGGGCAGCTACTCCTACGAGCAGTACTTC
- TRBJ2-5 - TRBV5-5 CASSPHPTSVGETQYF TGTGCCAGCAGCCCACATCCGACATCGGTCGGGGAGACCCAGTACTTC
- TRBJ1-2 - TRBV9 CASSISGRDFGGYTF TGTGCCAGCAGCATCTCCGGACGGGATTTTGGGGGCTACACCTTC
many TRBJ2-2 - TRBV7-2 CASSLDTGELFF TGTGCCAGCAGCTTAGACACCGGGGAGCTGTTTTTT
- TRBJ2-5 - TRBV2 CASSSGGETQYF TGTGCCAGCAGTTCCGGCGGGGAGACCCAGTACTTC
- TRBJ1-2 TRBD1 TRBV30 CAWSVSGGLGYTF TGTGCCTGGAGTGTTTCAGGGGGCTTGGGCTACACCTTC
few TRBJ1-4 - TRBV5-6 CASSLGPDTKGKLFF TGTGCCAGCAGCTTGGGGCCGGACACTAAAGGAAAACTGTTTTTT
medium-sized TRBJ2-7 - TRBV5-4 CASSPRGPSYEQYF TGTGCCAGCAGCCCGAGAGGGCCCTCCTACGAGCAGTACTTC
- TRBJ2-7 TRBD1 TRBV6-2/TRBV6-3 CASSERTGGIYEQYF TGTGCCAGCAGTGAGCGGACAGGGGGCATCTACGAGCAGTACTTC
- TRBJ2-1 TRBD2 TRBV27 CASSPLFATGGPPNEQFF TGTGCCAGCAGTCCCCTTTTCGCGACGGGAGGGCCTCCCAATGAGCAGTTCTTC
- TRBJ1-1 - TRBV28 CASSLRRANTEAFF TGTGCCAGCAGTTTACGGCGGGCGAACACTGAAGCTTTCTTT
many TRBJ1-5 - TRBV5-1 CASRWRGDQPQHF TGCGCCAGCAGATGGAGGGGCGATCAGCCCCAGCATTTT
- TRBJ2-6 TRBD1 TRBV2 CASMRDRGSGANVLTF TGTGCCAGCATGCGTGACAGGGGCTCTGGGGCCAACGTCCTGACTTTC
few TRBJ2-3 TRBD1 TRBV28 CASSGDRGLGDTQYF TGTGCCAGCAGCGGGGACAGGGGGCTTGGAGATACGCAGTATTTT
- TRBJ1-6 - TRBV5-1 CASSLDRRSSPPHF TGCGCCAGCAGCTTGGATCGGCGAAGTTCGCCCCCCCACTTT
many TRBJ2-2 - TRBV5-1 CASSNPALVGELFF TGCGCCAGCAGCAATCCCGCTCTGGTCGGGGAGCTGTTTTTT
many TRBJ1-6 - TRBV12-3/TRBV12-4 CASSFASSSYNSPLHF TGTGCCAGCAGTTTTGCATCGAGCTCCTATAATTCACCCCTCCACTTT
many TRBJ2-7 - TRBV4-1 CASSQLGSYEQYF TGCGCCAGCAGCCAACTCGGCTCCTACGAGCAGTACTTC
many TRBJ2-7 - TRBV27 CASSLSHGSYEQYF TGTGCCAGCAGTTTATCCCATGGCTCCTACGAGCAGTACTTC
many TRBJ2-7 TRBD2 TRBV28 CASKMVGLAGDTYEQYF TGTGCCAGCAAGATGGTCGGACTAGCGGGAGACACCTACGAGCAGTACTTC
many TRBJ2-1 TRBD1 TRBV30 CAWSRTGAHEQFF TGTGCCTGGAGTCGGACAGGGGCCCATGAGCAGTTCTTC
many TRBJ2-1 TRBD2 TRBV6-2/TRBV6-3 CASSERAGVSYNEQFF TGTGCCAGCAGTGAACGGGCGGGGGTTTCTTACAATGAGCAGTTCTTC
- TRBJ2-5 TRBD2 TRBV13 CASSHGTSGSVAETQYF TGTGCCAGCAGCCACGGGACTAGCGGGAGTGTTGCCGAGACCCAGTACTTC
- TRBJ2-3 - TRBV7-2 CASSSYAGTDTQYF TGTGCCAGCAGCTCCTACGCTGGCACAGATACGCAGTATTTT
- TRBJ2-1 TRBD1 TRBV29-1 CSAKTGTNNEQFF TGCAGCGCTAAGACAGGGACGAACAATGAGCAGTTCTTC
- TRBJ2-1 - TRBV2 CASSRMTGLNEQFF TGTGCCAGCAGTCGAATGACTGGCCTCAATGAGCAGTTCTTC
many TRBJ1-2 - TRBV4-1 CASSQPGRAGKTGYTF TGCGCCAGCAGTCAGCCAGGGCGGGCAGGGAAAACTGGCTACACCTTC
- TRBJ1-2 TRBD1 TRBV6-6 CASSLTGGANYGYTF TGTGCCAGCAGCCTAACAGGGGGCGCCAACTATGGCTACACCTTC
few TRBJ2-2 - TRBV20-1 CSARALRHTNTGELFF TGCAGTGCTAGAGCCCTGCGCCATACGAACACCGGGGAGCTGTTTTTT
many TRBJ1-1 - TRBV10-3 CAISERDSENTEAFF TGTGCCATCAGTGAGCGAGACAGTGAGAACACTGAAGCTTTCTTT
medium-sized TRBJ2-1 TRBD2 TRBV28 CASSPASSGRGGEQFF TGTGCCAGCAGTCCCGCCTCTAGCGGGAGGGGAGGTGAGCAGTTCTTC
many TRBJ1-1 TRBD1 TRBV5-1 CASSLPGGQTEAFF TGCGCCAGCAGCTTGCCAGGGGGCCAAACTGAAGCTTTCTTT
- TRBJ1-4 TRBD1 TRBV5-4 CASSTGTEVEKLFF TGTGCCAGCAGCACCGGGACAGAGGTTGAAAAACTGTTTTTT
medium-sized TRBJ2-7 - TRBV28 CASTPPAGPGNEQYF TGTGCCAGCACTCCACCCGCAGGCCCTGGAAACGAGCAGTACTTC
medium-sized TRBJ2-3 TRBD2 TRBV29-1 CSVALAGIDTQYF TGCAGCGTCGCACTAGCGGGAATAGATACGCAGTATTTT
medium-sized TRBJ2-1 - TRBV9 CASSALEVPRFF TGTGCCAGCAGCGCATTAGAGGTCCCTCGGTTCTTC
- TRBJ1-2 - TRBV28 CASNKSGVRLLGYTF TGTGCCAGCAACAAGTCGGGGGTACGGCTGTTGGGCTACACCTTC
many TRBJ2-4 - TRBV14 CASSQGNIQYF TGTGCCAGCAGCCAAGGAAACATTCAGTACTTC
- TRBJ1-4 - TRBV28 CASSLDAGDEKLFF TGTGCCAGCAGTTTGGACGCTGGGGATGAAAAACTGTTTTTT
few TRBJ2-7 - TRBV6-2/TRBV6-3 CASTPLGRGYEQYF TGTGCCAGCACTCCCCTTGGGCGGGGCTACGAGCAGTACTTC
- TRBJ2-7 - TRBV10-3 CAIKGGKDYEQYF TGTGCCATCAAGGGGGGTAAGGACTACGAGCAGTACTTC
few TRBJ1-1 - TRBV5-4 CASSLVSQGYDQAFF TGTGCCAGCAGCTTGGTCTCCCAGGGGTATGACCAAGCTTTCTTT
- TRBJ2-7 - TRBV6-5 CASRIQGSHEQYF TGTGCCAGCAGGATACAGGGATCCCACGAGCAGTACTTC
many TRBJ1-2 TRBD1 TRBV7-6 CASSSRDRGGYTF TGTGCCAGCAGCTCCCGGGACAGGGGTGGCTACACCTTC
- TRBJ1-5 - TRBV14 CASSLGHTDQPQHF TGTGCCAGCAGCTTGGGCCACACTGATCAGCCCCAGCATTTT
few TRBJ2-7 TRBD1 TRBV4-2 CASSQGQGPAYEQYF TGTGCCAGCAGCCAAGGACAGGGCCCGGCCTACGAGCAGTACTTC
medium-sized TRBJ2-3 - TRBV29-1 CSVEQGADTQYF TGCAGCGTTGAGCAGGGAGCAGATACGCAGTATTTT
many TRBJ2-1 TRBD2 TRBV7-8 CASSLGTSGANEQFF TGTGCCAGCAGCTTAGGGACTAGCGGGGCTAATGAGCAGTTCTTC
many TRBJ2-5 - TRBV6-1 CASSWYSRYQETQYF TGTGCCAGCAGTTGGTACAGCCGGTACCAAGAGACCCAGTACTTC
- TRBJ2-7 - TRBV5-3 CASSNTYEQYF TGTGCCAGCAGCAATACCTACGAGCAGTACTTC
many TRBJ1-1 - TRBV2 CASTPRGVRNTEAFF TGTGCCAGCACCCCACGGGGGGTTAGGAACACTGAAGCTTTCTTT